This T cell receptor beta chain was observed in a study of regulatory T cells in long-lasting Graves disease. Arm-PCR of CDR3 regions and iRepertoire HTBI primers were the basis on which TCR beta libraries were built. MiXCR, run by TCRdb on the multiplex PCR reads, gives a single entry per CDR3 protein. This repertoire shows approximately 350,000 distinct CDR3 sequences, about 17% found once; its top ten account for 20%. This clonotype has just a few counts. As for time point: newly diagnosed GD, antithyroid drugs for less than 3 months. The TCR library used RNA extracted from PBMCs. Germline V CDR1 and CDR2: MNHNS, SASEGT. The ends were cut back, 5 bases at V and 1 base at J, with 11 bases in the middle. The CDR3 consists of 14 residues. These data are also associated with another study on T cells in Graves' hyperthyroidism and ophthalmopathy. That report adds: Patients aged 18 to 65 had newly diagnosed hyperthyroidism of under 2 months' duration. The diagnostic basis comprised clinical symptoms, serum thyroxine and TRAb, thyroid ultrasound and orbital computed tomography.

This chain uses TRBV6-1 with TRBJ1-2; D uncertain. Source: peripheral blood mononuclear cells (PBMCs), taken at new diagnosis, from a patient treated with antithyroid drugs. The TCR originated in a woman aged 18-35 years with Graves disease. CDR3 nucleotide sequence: TGTGCCAGCAGTCCGGCGGGGTATAACTATGGCTACACCTTC. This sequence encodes CASSPAGYNYGYTF.